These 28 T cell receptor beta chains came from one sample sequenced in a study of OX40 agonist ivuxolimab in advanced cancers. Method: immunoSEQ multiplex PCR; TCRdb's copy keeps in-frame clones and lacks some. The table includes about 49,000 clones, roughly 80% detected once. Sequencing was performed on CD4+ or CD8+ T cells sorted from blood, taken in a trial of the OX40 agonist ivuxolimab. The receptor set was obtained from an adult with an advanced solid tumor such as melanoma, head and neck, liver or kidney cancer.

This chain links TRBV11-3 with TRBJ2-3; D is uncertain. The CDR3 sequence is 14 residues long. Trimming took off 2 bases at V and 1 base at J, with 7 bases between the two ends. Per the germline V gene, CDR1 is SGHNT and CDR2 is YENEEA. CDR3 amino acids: CASSLTAGTDTQYF. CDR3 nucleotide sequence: TGTGCCAGCAGCTTAACGGCTGGCACAGATACGCAGTATTTT. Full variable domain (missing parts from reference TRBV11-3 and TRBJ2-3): EAGVVQSPRYKIIEKKQPVAFWCNPISGHNTLYWYLQNLGQGPELLIRYENEEAVDDSQLPKDRFSAERLKGVDSTLKIQPAELGDSAVYLCASSLTAGTDTQYFGPGTRLTVL.

The CDR3 spells CASSVSGTGVGYEQYF. CDR3 DNA sequence: TGTGCCAGCAGCGTTTCCGGGACAGGGGTTGGCTACGAGCAGTACTTC. The rearrangement uses TRBV27 and TRBJ2-7, with 10 bases identical to TRBD1. There are 16 residues in the CDR3. Germline CDR1 MNHEY, CDR2 SMNVEV (reference sequence). After removal of 6 bases from V and 3 bases from J, the junction contained 11 bases not matched to a gene.

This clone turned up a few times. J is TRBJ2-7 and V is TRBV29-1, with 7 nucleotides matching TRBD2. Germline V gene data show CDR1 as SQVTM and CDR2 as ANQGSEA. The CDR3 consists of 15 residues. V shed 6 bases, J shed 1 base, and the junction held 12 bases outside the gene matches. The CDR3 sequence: CSVLKLAGVSYEQYF. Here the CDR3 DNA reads TGCAGCGTACTAAAATTAGCGGGTGTGTCCTACGAGCAGTACTTC.

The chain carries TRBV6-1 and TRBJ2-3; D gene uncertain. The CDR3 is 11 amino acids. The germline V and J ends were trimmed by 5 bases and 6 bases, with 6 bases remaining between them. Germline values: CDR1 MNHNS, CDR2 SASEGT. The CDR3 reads CASSQLDTQYF. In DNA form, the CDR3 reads TGTGCCAGCAGTCAGCTGGATACGCAGTATTTT.

CDR3 sequence reads: CASSWDIAETQYF. CDR3 nucleotide sequence: TGTGCCAGCAGCTGGGACATTGCGGAGACCCAGTACTTC. The V gene is TRBV5-8, the J gene TRBJ2-5; D is possibly TRBD1 (6 bases). CDR1 SGHTS and CDR2 YDEGEE come from the germline V gene. Trimming pared 3 bases from V and 5 bases from J, leaving 11 bases between. The CDR3 length is 13 residues.

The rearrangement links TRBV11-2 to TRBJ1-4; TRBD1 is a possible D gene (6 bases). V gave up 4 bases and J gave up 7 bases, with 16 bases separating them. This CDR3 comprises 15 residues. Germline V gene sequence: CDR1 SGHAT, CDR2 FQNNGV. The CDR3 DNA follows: TGTGCCAGCAGCTCGACTCAGGGGACTGGTGAAAAACTGTTTTTT. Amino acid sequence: CASSSTQGTGEKLFF.

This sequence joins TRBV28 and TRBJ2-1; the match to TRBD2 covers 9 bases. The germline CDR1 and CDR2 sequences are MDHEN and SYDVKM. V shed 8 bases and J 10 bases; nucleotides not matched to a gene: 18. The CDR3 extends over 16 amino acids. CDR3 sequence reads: CASAIAAEAGGREQFF. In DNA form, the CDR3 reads TGTGCCAGCGCAATTGCCGCGGAGGCGGGAGGGCGGGAGCAGTTCTTC.

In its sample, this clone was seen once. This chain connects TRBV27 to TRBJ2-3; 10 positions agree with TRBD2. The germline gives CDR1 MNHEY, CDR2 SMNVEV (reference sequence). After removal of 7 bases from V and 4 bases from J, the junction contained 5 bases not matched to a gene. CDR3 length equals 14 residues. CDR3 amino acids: CASTSGRVSDTQYF. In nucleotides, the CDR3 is TGTGCCAGCACCAGCGGGAGGGTTTCAGATACGCAGTATTTT.

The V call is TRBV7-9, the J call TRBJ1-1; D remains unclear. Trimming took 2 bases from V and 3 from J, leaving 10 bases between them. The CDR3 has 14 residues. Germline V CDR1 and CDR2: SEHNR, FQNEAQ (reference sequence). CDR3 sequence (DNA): TGTGCCAGCAGCTTAATACTGTTGGACACTGAAGCTTTCTTT. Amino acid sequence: CASSLILLDTEAFF.

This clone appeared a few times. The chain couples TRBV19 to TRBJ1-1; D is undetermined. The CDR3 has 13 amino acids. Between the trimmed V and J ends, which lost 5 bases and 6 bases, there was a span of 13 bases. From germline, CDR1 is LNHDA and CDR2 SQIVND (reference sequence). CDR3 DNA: TGTGCCAGTAGTCTCAATTTCGGGGCTGAAGCTTTCTTT. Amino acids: CASSLNFGAEAFF.

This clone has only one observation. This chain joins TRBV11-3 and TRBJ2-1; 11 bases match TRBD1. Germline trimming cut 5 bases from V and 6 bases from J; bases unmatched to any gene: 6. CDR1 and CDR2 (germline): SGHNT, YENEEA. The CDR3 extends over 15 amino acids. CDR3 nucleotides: TGTGCCAGCAGCCCACAGGGACAGGGGGGCAATGAGCAGTTCTTC. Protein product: CASSPQGQGGNEQFF.

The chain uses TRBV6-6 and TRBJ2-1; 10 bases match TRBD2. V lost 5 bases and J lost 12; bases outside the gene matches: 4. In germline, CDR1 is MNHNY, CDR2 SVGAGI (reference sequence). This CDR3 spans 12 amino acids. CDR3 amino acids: CASSLRLAGQFF. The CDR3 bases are TGTGCCAGCAGTCTTCGACTAGCGGGGCAGTTCTTC.

CDR3 sequence (DNA): TGTGCCAGCAGTGACTCGATTCGGCCAGGGGAACCTCAGCCCCAGCATTTT. Residues: CASSDSIRPGEPQPQHF. The V and J genes are TRBV6-4 and TRBJ1-5; perhaps TRBD1 as D (6 bases). This CDR3 contains 17 residues. With 0 bases removed from V and 6 bases from J, the gap between germline ends came to 18 bases. The germline CDR1 and CDR2 sequences are MRHNA and SNTAGT.

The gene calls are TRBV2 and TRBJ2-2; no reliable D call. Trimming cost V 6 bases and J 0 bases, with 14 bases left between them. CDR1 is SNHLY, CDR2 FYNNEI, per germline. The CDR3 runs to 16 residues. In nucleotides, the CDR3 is TGTGCCAGCAGCCCCGAACACGGAACGAACACCGGGGAGCTGTTTTTT. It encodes CASSPEHGTNTGELFF.

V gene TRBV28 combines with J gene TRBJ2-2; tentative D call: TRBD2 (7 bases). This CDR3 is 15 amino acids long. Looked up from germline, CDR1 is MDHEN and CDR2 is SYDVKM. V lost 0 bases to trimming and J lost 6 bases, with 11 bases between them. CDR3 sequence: CASSLWGGGSGELFF. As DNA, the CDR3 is TGTGCCAGCAGTTTATGGGGAGGGGGATCCGGGGAGCTGTTTTTT.

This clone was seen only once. The CDR3 DNA sequence: TGTGCCAGCAGCTTAAATAACGCTGGGGCCAACGTCCTGACTTTC. Residues: CASSLNNAGANVLTF. The chain carries TRBV7-3 and TRBJ2-6; D is unclear. The CDR3 sequence is 15 residues long. Trimming pared 1 base from V and 2 bases from J, leaving 6 bases between. Germline values: CDR1 SGHTA, CDR2 FQGTGA.

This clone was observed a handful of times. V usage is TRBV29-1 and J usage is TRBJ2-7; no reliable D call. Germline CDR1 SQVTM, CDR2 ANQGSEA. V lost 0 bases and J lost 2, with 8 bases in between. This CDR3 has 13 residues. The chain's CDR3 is CSVEDFPAYEQYF. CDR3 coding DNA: TGCAGCGTTGAAGATTTCCCGGCCTACGAGCAGTACTTC.

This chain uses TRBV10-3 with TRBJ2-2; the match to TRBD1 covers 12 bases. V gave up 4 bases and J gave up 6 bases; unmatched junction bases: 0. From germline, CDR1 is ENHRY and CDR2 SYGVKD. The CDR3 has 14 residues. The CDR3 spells CAISGDRGPGELFF. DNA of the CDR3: TGTGCCATCAGTGGGGACAGGGGGCCCGGGGAGCTGTTTTTT.

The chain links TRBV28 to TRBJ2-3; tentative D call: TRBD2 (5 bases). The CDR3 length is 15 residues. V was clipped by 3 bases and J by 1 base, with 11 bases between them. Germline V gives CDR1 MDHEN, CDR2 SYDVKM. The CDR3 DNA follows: TGTGCCAGCAGTTTCCGAGGGATGGGCACAGATACGCAGTATTTT. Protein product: CASSFRGMGTDTQYF.

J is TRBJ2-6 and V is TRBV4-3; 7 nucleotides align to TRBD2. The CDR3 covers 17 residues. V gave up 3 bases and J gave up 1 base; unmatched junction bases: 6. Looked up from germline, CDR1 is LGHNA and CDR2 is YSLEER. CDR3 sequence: CASSQGLIGSGANVLTF. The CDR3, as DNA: TGCGCCAGCAGCCAGGGACTAATTGGTTCTGGGGCCAACGTCCTGACTTTC.

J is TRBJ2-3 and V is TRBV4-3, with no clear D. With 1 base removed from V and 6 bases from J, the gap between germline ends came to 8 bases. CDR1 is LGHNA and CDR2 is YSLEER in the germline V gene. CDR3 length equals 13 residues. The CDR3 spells CASSQGTSDTQYF. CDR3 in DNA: TGCGCCAGCAGCCAAGGGACCTCTGATACGCAGTATTTT.

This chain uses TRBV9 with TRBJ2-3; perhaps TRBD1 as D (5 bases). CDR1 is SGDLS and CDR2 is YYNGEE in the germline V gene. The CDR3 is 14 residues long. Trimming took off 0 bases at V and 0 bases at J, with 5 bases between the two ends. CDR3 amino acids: CASSVGQSTDTQYF. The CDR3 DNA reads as TGTGCCAGCAGCGTAGGACAGAGCACAGATACGCAGTATTTT.

The DNA of the CDR3 is TGTGCCAGCTGGGGCGTCCTGAACACTGAAGCTTTCTTT. It specifies CASWGVLNTEAFF. The chain employs TRBV27 and TRBJ1-1, with TRBD1 as a possible D gene (5 bases). Germline V gives CDR1 MNHEY, CDR2 SMNVEV (reference sequence). CDR3 length equals 13 residues. Trimming took off 8 bases at V and 0 bases at J, with 10 bases between the two ends.

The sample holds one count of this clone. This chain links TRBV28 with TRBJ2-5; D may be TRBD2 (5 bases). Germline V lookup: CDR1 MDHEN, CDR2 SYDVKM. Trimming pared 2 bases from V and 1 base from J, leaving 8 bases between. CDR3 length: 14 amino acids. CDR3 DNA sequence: TGTGCCAGCAGTTTACAGAGGGCCCAAGAGACCCAGTACTTC. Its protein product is CASSLQRAQETQYF.

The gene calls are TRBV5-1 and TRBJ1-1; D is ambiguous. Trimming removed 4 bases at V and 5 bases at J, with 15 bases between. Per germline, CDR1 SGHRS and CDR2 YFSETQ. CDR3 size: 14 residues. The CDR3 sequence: CASSLGYTVTEAFF. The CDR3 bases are TGCGCCAGCAGCCTGGGCTACACGGTGACTGAAGCTTTCTTT.

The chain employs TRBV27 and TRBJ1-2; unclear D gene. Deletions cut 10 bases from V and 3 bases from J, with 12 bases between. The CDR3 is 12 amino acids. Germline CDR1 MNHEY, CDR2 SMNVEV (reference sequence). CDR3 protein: CATRREDYGYTF. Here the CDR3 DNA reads TGTGCCACCCGAAGGGAGGACTATGGCTACACCTTC.

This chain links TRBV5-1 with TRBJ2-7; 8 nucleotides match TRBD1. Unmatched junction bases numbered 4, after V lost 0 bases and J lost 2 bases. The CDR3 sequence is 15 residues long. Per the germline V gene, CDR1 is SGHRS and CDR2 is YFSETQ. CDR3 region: CASSLARDRPYEQYF. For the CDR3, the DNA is TGCGCCAGCAGCTTGGCACGGGACAGGCCCTACGAGCAGTACTTC.

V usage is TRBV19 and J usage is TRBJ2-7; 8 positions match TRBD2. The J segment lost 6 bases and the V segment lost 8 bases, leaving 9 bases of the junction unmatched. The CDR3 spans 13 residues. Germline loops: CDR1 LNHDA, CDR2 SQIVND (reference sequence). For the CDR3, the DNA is TGTGCCAGTTCAGCGGGAGAGGGCCGCGAGCAGTACTTC. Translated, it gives CASSAGEGREQYF.